The rows below give T cell receptor beta chains drawn from one sample of a study of shared clonotypes between healthy human individuals. Using immunoSEQ multiplex PCR, the repertoire was profiled, and TCRdb retains in-frame clones only, with some absent. The sample shows under 750,000 clones, over 60% of them seen only once. The sequencing sample was made of memory CD4+ T cells sorted from blood. These receptors were taken from a young woman in good health. The CDR3 runs from the conserved cysteine through the conserved F or W. Fields, in order: J gene, V gene, D gene, clone size, CDR3 DNA, CDR3 protein. D genes are given only for firm matches. The size of a clone is reported for some rows only, either as once, few or many, or as a class for expanded clones.

TRBJ2-5	TRBV29-1	NA	NA	TGCAGCGTTGCTAGTGAGACCCAGTACTTC	CSVASETQYF
TRBJ2-1	TRBV10-3	TRBD2	NA	TGTGCCATCAGTTTACTAGCGGAATACAATGAGCAGTTCTTC	CAISLLAEYNEQFF
TRBJ1-1	TRBV28	NA	NA	TGTGCCAGCAGTCCCCCGGGGGGGGTGCGGGGCACTGAAGCTTTCTTT	CASSPPGGVRGTEAFF
TRBJ2-6	TRBV4-1	TRBD1	NA	TGCGCCAGCAGCCAACACACCGGGACAGGGGTTACTGGGGCCAACGTCCTGACTTTC	CASSQHTGTGVTGANVLTF
TRBJ1-2	TRBV18	TRBD1	NA	TGTGCCAGCTCACCGGGACAGGGAAAGAGGTCCGATGGCTACACCTTC	CASSPGQGKRSDGYTF
TRBJ2-2	TRBV4-1	TRBD1	once	TGCGCCAGCAGCGGACAGGAGCTCACCGGGGAGCTGTTTTTT	CASSGQELTGELFF
TRBJ2-1	TRBV4-1	TRBD2	NA	TGCGCCAGCAGCCAACAGACTAGCGGGGATGAGCAGTTCTTC	CASSQQTSGDEQFF
TRBJ2-5	TRBV5-4	NA	NA	TGTGCCAGCAGCTTGGCTGGGCGGAGGGAGACCCAGTACTTC	CASSLAGRRETQYF
TRBJ1-1	TRBV6-6	TRBD1	NA	TGTGCCAGCAGCCCGGGGTCAGGGGGCAGAACTGAAGCTTTCTTT	CASSPGSGGRTEAFF
TRBJ1-2	TRBV18	TRBD1	few	TGTGCCAGCTCCCCAGGGGACAGGGTCGGCTACACCTTC	CASSPGDRVGYTF
TRBJ2-3	TRBV7-2	TRBD2	NA	TGTGCCAGCAGCTTAGAAAGCGGGAGGGCCCCGACGCAGTATTTT	CASSLESGRAPTQYF
TRBJ2-3	TRBV4-1	TRBD2	NA	TGCGCCAGCAGCCAAGAAGGAGGCGGGGGGGAGGCAGATACGCAGTATTTT	CASSQEGGGGEADTQYF
TRBJ2-3	TRBV2	NA	few	TGTGCCAGCAGGCTGGCTCGGGCCTCAGATACGCAGTATTTT	CASRLARASDTQYF
TRBJ2-1	TRBV21-1	NA	NA	TGTGCCAGCAGCAAACCGGGCCTAGCGGGAGTCCTTGAGCAGTTCTTC	CASSKPGLAGVLEQFF
TRBJ1-5	TRBV7-2	NA	many	TGTGCCAGCAGCTTAGTCAGAGGGACTCAGCCCCAGCATTTT	CASSLVRGTQPQHF
TRBJ2-3	TRBV6-5	TRBD1	NA	TGTGCCAGCAGTTTCCGGCCGACAGGGAACACAGATACGCAGTATTTT	CASSFRPTGNTDTQYF
TRBJ2-1	TRBV7-2	TRBD1	NA	TGTGCCAGCAGCTTATCCGGGACAGACAATGAGCAGTTCTTC	CASSLSGTDNEQFF
TRBJ2-5	TRBV5-1	NA	NA	TGCGCCAGCAGCCCCCGATATGGGGAGCGAGAGACCCAGTACTTC	CASSPRYGERETQYF
TRBJ1-6	TRBV4-1	NA	NA	TGCGCCAGCAGCCCCCTCCGGGGGTCTCGTAATTCACCCCTCCACTTT	CASSPLRGSRNSPLHF
TRBJ1-2	TRBV5-1	NA	once	TGCGCCAGCAGCTTGACGGTAGTAGGGGCTCAGGCCATCTATGGCTACACCTTC	CASSLTVVGAQAIYGYTF
TRBJ2-7	TRBV29-1	TRBD1	NA	TGCAGCGTTGAACGGGACAGCTACGAGCAGTACTTC	CSVERDSYEQYF
TRBJ1-2	TRBV5-6	NA	NA	TGTGCCAGCACCCAAAAACAGGTTTTTTATGGCTACACCTTC	CASTQKQVFYGYTF
TRBJ1-5	TRBV5-8	NA	NA	TGTGCCAGCAGCTTGGTTTCACAACTCAATCAGCCCCAGCATTTT	CASSLVSQLNQPQHF
TRBJ1-5	TRBV6-1	NA	NA	TGTGCCAGCGGGATGGGGGCGCGGCGCAATCAGCCCCAGCATTTT	CASGMGARRNQPQHF
TRBJ2-7	TRBV5-4	TRBD2	NA	TGTGCCAGCAGCCTGCGACTAGCGGGGGAGCAGTACTTC	CASSLRLAGEQYF
TRBJ2-1	TRBV29-1	TRBD2	NA	TGCAGCGTGCGGGGGTCGGGAGAATACAATGAGCAGTTCTTC	CSVRGSGEYNEQFF
TRBJ2-1	TRBV18	NA	once	TGTGCCAGCTCACGGGACAATGAGCAGTTCTTC	CASSRDNEQFF
TRBJ2-1	TRBV18	TRBD2	NA	TGTGCCAGCTCACCGGGTAGCGGGAGGGCCAATGAGCAGTTCTTC	CASSPGSGRANEQFF
TRBJ2-6	TRBV25-1	NA	NA	TGTGCCAGCAGTGAATATGCGGCCCCTGGGGCCAACGTCCTGACTTTC	CASSEYAAPGANVLTF
TRBJ1-1	TRBV6-6	NA	NA	TGTGCCAGCAGTCACAGGACGGGGGGGGACACTGAAGCTTTCTTT	CASSHRTGGDTEAFF